One sample yielded the 26 T cell receptor beta chains listed below, sequenced in a study of blood T cell repertoires in COVID-19. Libraries were prepared by immunoSEQ multiplex PCR; TCRdb keeps only in-frame clonotypes and omits some of them. This sample carries under 300,000 clones, roughly four fifths of them seen once, and the ten largest clones take 8% to 10%. The specimen was peripheral blood. The receptors were sampled from a woman in her fifties or sixties who had recovered from COVID-19.

V and J are TRBV9 and TRBJ1-4, with 7 bases lining up with TRBD1. The CDR3 length is 15 residues. Unmatched junction bases numbered 4, after V lost 4 bases and J lost 1 base. Per germline, CDR1 SGDLS and CDR2 YYNGEE. CDR3 residues: CASSPRQGTNEKLFF. The DNA of the CDR3 is TGTGCCAGCAGCCCAAGACAGGGAACTAATGAAAAACTGTTTTTT.

Only a few counts were recorded for this clone. The V and J genes are TRBV7-8 and TRBJ1-1, with a possible D match to TRBD1 (5 bases). CDR3 size: 14 residues. Deletions cut 1 base from V and 4 bases from J, with 10 bases between. Germline V gene lookup returns CDR1 SGHVS and CDR2 FQNEAQ. The CDR3 loop is CASSLVSGGTEAFF. CDR3 nucleotides: TGTGCCAGCAGCTTAGTGTCGGGGGGCACTGAAGCTTTCTTT.

Comment on this clone: One end of the junction is discordant with germline, which a read error may explain. The chain is built from TRBV2 and TRBJ2-3; no reliable D call. The CDR3 sequence is 14 residues long. The germline V gene encodes CDR1 SNHLY and CDR2 FYNNEI. The CDR3 region is CASSEDNPQDTQYF. The CDR3 nucleotides read TGTGCCAGCAGCGAAGACAACCCGCAGGATACGCAGTATTTT.

This chain joins TRBV12-3 or TRBV12-4 and TRBJ1-5; maybe TRBD1 (5 bases). The germline V and J ends were trimmed by 5 bases and 6 bases, with 11 bases remaining between them. The CDR3 spans 13 residues. The CDR3 spells CASSGRGTQPQHF. Here the CDR3 DNA reads TGTGCCAGCAGTGGAAGGGGTACTCAGCCCCAGCATTTT.

The chain links TRBV3-1 (or the pseudogene TRBV3-2) to TRBJ1-3; D call uncertain. The ends were cut back, 7 bases at V and 2 bases at J, with 9 bases in the middle. The CDR3 extends over 13 amino acids. Germline CDR1 LGHDT, CDR2 YNNKEL (reference sequence). The CDR3: CASTEQAGNTIYF. CDR3 bases: TGTGCCAGCACCGAACAAGCTGGAAACACCATATATTTT.

This chain links TRBV19 with TRBJ2-7; D might be TRBD1 (5 bases). The germline V gene encodes CDR1 LNHDA and CDR2 SQIVND (reference sequence). This CDR3 is 14 amino acids long. With 0 bases removed from V and 2 bases from J, the gap between germline ends came to 8 bases. The CDR3 loop reads CASSIDQGPYEQYF. The CDR3 DNA follows: TGTGCCAGTAGTATAGATCAGGGTCCCTACGAGCAGTACTTC. The full variable domain, completed using reference TRBV19 and TRBJ2-7, is DGGITQSPKYLFRKEGQNVTLSCEQNLNHDAMYWYRQDPGQGLRLIYYSQIVNDFQKGDIAEGYSVSREKKESFPLTVTSAQKNPTAFYLCASSIDQGPYEQYFGPGTRLTVT.

This clone was seen a few times. The chain joins TRBV19 to TRBJ2-3, with 9 positions matching TRBD1. Germline V gives CDR1 LNHDA, CDR2 SQIVND (reference sequence). The V segment lost 4 bases and the J segment 2 bases; nucleotides outside the gene matches: 4. The CDR3 has 15 residues. DNA for the CDR3: TGTGCCAGTAGTACCCGACAGGGGGTCACAGATACGCAGTATTTT. It encodes CASSTRQGVTDTQYF.

The rearrangement joins TRBV20-1 to TRBJ1-3; D ambiguous. The CDR3 runs 11 residues. Germline CDR1 and CDR2: DFQATT and SNEGSKA (reference sequence). Trimming took 3 bases from V and 4 from J, leaving 4 bases between them. The CDR3 loop reads CSARAGNTIYF. The CDR3 coding sequence is TGCAGTGCTAGGGCCGGAAACACCATATATTTT.

Points on this clone: In the same sample, other DNA sequences code for this CDR3. J is TRBJ1-2 and V is TRBV6-1; D is unclear. CDR3 length: 12 residues. CDR1 is MNHNS and CDR2 is SASEGT in the germline V gene. Between the trimmed V and J ends, which lost 3 bases and 4 bases, there was a span of 6 bases. CDR3 sequence (DNA): TGTGCCAGCAGTGACAGGTCCTATGGCTACACCTTC. It yields the protein CASSDRSYGYTF.

This clone was recorded many times. The CDR3 DNA follows: TGTGCCAGTAGTATAGACGCCAGGAACTATGGCTACACCTTC. It codes for CASSIDARNYGYTF. The rearrangement links TRBV19 to TRBJ1-2, with no clear D. Germline CDR1 and CDR2: LNHDA and SQIVND (reference sequence). CDR3 length: 14 residues. The V end was cut by 0 bases, the J end by 2 bases, with 7 bases between.

This clone was detected a few times. Distinct nucleotide sequences in the sample also encode this CDR3. The V and J genes are TRBV7-2 and TRBJ2-1, with TRBD2 identical over 11 bases. The CDR3 extends over 15 amino acids. Germline CDR1 and CDR2: SGHTA and FQGNSA. V lost 6 bases to trimming and J lost 6 bases; unmatched junction nucleotides: 7. CDR3 amino acids: CASSFPTSGSNEQFF. The CDR3, as DNA: TGTGCCAGCAGTTTCCCCACTAGCGGGAGCAATGAGCAGTTCTTC.

The chain carries TRBV28 and TRBJ2-7, with TRBD1 matching over 12 bases. Per germline, CDR1 MDHEN and CDR2 SYDVKM. Trimming at V came to 5 bases and at J to 3 bases, leaving 5 bases not matched to a gene. This CDR3 is 15 amino acids long. CDR3 nucleotides: TGTGCCAGCAGTCCCGGGACAGGGGGCGACTACGAGCAGTACTTC. Protein sequence: CASSPGTGGDYEQYF.

The chain combines TRBV28 with TRBJ2-2; 7 bases are shared with TRBD2. CDR1 is MDHEN, CDR2 SYDVKM, per germline. This CDR3 is 15 amino acids long. V dropped 10 bases and J dropped 3; count of bases not matched to a gene: 11. As DNA, the CDR3 is TGTGCCACCACCCCGGGACTATCATACACCGGGGAGCTGTTTTTT. It codes for CATTPGLSYTGELFF.

V usage is TRBV28 and J usage is TRBJ2-1; 9 positions agree with TRBD2. Trimming took 2 bases from V and 16 from J; bases not matched to a gene: 9. There are 13 residues in the CDR3. Germline V gene lookup returns CDR1 MDHEN and CDR2 SYDVKM. CDR3: CASSLRRTSEIFF. CDR3 nucleotide sequence: TGTGCCAGCAGTTTACGGCGGACTAGCGAGATTTTCTTC.

The chain employs TRBV4-3 and TRBJ1-1; 7 nucleotides match TRBD1. The CDR3 totals 14 residues. The V gene's germline CDR1 is LGHNA and CDR2 YSLEER. The V and J ends lost 4 bases and 3 bases, in that order; junction bases with no gene match: 5. CDR3 residues: CASSPGTEYTEAFF. The CDR3 region has the DNA TGCGCCAGCAGCCCCGGGACAGAGTACACTGAAGCTTTCTTT.

The rearrangement uses TRBV5-4 and TRBJ2-5; D gene uncertain. Per germline, CDR1 SGHNT and CDR2 YYREEE (reference sequence). Trimming left V 4 bases short and J 0 bases short, with 10 bases between. This CDR3 has 14 amino acids. The CDR3: CASSRDDYQETQYF. The DNA for the CDR3 is TGTGCCAGCAGCCGAGATGACTACCAAGAGACCCAGTACTTC.

The V and J genes are TRBV27 and TRBJ2-1, with 10 bases fitting TRBD2. Losses at the gene ends were 6 bases for V and 5 bases for J; bases not matched to a gene: 10. This CDR3 has 16 amino acids. The V gene's germline CDR1 is MNHEY and CDR2 SMNVEV (reference sequence). CDR3 sequence reads: CASRPALAGGNNEQFF. Here the CDR3 DNA reads TGTGCCAGCAGACCGGCCTTAGCGGGGGGTAACAATGAGCAGTTCTTC.

The rearrangement links TRBV19 to TRBJ2-7; 14 nucleotides agree with TRBD2. Losses at the gene ends were 5 bases for V and 13 bases for J; bases not matched to a gene: 10. This CDR3 is 14 amino acids long. CDR1 and CDR2 from the germline V gene are LNHDA and SQIVND (reference sequence). CDR3 nucleotide sequence: TGTGCCAGTAGTCGAGAGACTAGCGGGAGGGCCACATACTTC. It translates to CASSRETSGRATYF.

The chain links TRBV28 to TRBJ2-1; 13 bases fit TRBD2. Losses at the gene ends were 3 bases for V and 6 bases for J; bases not matched to a gene: 17. Germline-derived CDR1 and CDR2 are MDHEN and SYDVKM. The CDR3 loop spans 20 amino acids. In DNA form, the CDR3 reads TGTGCCAGCAGTTTTTATGGCCCACGGACTAGCGGGAGTGAGGCCAATGAGCAGTTCTTC. It yields the protein CASSFYGPRTSGSEANEQFF.

This chain uses TRBV5-1 with TRBJ1-1; possibly TRBD1 for D (5 bases). The germline V gene has CDR1 SGHRS and CDR2 YFSETQ. With 6 bases removed from V and 0 bases from J, the gap between germline ends came to 9 bases. The CDR3 has 13 residues. Written as DNA, the CDR3 is TGCGCCAGCACCCAGGGTGTGAACACTGAAGCTTTCTTT. Translation gives CASTQGVNTEAFF.

In DNA form, the CDR3 reads TGTGCCAGCAGATTCAGGGGGACAGGGTATCTCCCCGAGCAGTACTTC. It codes for CASRFRGTGYLPEQYF. The genes are TRBV28 and TRBJ2-7; 9 positions match TRBD1. This CDR3 spans 16 amino acids. V was clipped by 6 bases and J by 6 bases; unmatched bases: 15. Germline V CDR1 and CDR2: MDHEN, SYDVKM.

The V and J genes are TRBV11-2 and TRBJ2-2; the match to TRBD1 covers 11 bases. V lost 3 bases and J lost 4; bases outside the gene matches: 1. The CDR3 has 15 amino acids. Germline values: CDR1 SGHAT, CDR2 FQNNGV. CDR3 sequence reads: CASSFGTGGTGELFF. CDR3 nucleotide sequence: TGTGCCAGCAGCTTCGGGACAGGGGGCACCGGGGAGCTGTTTTTT.

Here the CDR3 DNA reads TGTGCCAGCAGCTCCACAGGGGGGTCGCAGCCCCAGCATTTT. The encoded protein is CASSSTGGSQPQHF. J is TRBJ1-5 and V is TRBV3-1 (or the pseudogene TRBV3-2); TRBD1 matches at 8 bases. With V trimmed by 5 bases and J by 7 bases, 7 bases remained unmatched. The CDR3 has 14 residues. Germline CDR1 reads LGHDT; CDR2 reads YNNKEL (reference sequence).

The rearrangement links TRBV7-2 to TRBJ2-4; 9 nucleotides match TRBD1. The CDR3 totals 17 residues. The germline CDR1 and CDR2 sequences are SGHTA and FQGNSA. The ends lost 0 bases at V and 3 bases at J; junction bases unmatched: 6. The DNA for the CDR3 is TGTGCCAGCAGCTTAGCCTGGACAGGGGCGAGCAAAAACATTCAGTACTTC. This gives the protein CASSLAWTGASKNIQYF.

The chain links TRBV27 to TRBJ2-1; 8 bases match TRBD1. From germline, CDR1 is MNHEY and CDR2 SMNVEV (reference sequence). The trim removed 4 bases at V and 9 bases at J, leaving 17 bases unmatched. The CDR3 loop spans 17 amino acids. CDR3 in amino acids: CASSSHPAQGARREQFF. The CDR3 nucleotides are TGTGCCAGCAGTTCTCACCCCGCCCAGGGGGCGCGTCGTGAGCAGTTCTTC.

The chain carries TRBV7-9 and TRBJ1-2; the match to TRBD1 covers 9 bases. Trimming at V came to 1 base and at J to 3 bases, leaving 3 bases not matched to a gene. The CDR3 contains 15 residues. Germline loops: CDR1 SEHNR, CDR2 FQNEAQ (reference sequence). The DNA of the CDR3 is TGTGCCAGCAGCTTAGGACAGGGGGGGTACTATGGCTACACCTTC. This gives the protein CASSLGQGGYYGYTF.